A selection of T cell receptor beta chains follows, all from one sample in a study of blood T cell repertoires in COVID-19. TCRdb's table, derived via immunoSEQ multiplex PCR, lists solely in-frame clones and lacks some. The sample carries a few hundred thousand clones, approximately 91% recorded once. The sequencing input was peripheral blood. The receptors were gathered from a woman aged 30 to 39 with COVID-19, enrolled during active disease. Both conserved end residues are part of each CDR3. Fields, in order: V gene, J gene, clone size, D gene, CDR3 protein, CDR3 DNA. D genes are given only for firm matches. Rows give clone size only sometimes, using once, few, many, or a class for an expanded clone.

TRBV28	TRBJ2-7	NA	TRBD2	CASSFIREGRNEQYF	TGTGCCAGCAGTTTCATCCGGGAGGGCCGGAACGAGCAGTACTTC
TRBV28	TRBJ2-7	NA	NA	CASSLIGQTYEQYF	TGTGCCAGCAGTTTAATAGGACAGACTTACGAGCAGTACTTC
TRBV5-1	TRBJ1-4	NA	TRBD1	CASSSGQGAEEKLFF	TGCGCCAGCAGCTCGGGGCAGGGGGCCGAAGAAAAACTGTTTTTT
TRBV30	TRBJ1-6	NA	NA	CACTGYSYNSPLHF	TGTGCCTGTACAGGGTACTCCTATAATTCACCCCTCCACTTT
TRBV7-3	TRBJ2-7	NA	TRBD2	CASRPGLAGPGDEQYF	TGTGCCAGCAGACCGGGACTAGCGGGGCCTGGCGACGAGCAGTACTTC
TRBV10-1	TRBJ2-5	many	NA	CARGLGTGVEETQYF	TGCGCCAGGGGATTAGGAACGGGAGTGGAGGAGACCCAGTACTTC
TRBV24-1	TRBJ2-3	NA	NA	CATSDPGFRSSTDTQYF	TGTGCCACCAGTGATCCCGGGTTTAGATCTAGCACAGATACGCAGTATTTT
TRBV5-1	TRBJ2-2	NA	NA	CASSLRLTEPTGELFF	TGCGCCAGCAGCTTGCGGTTAACTGAGCCTACCGGGGAGCTGTTTTTT
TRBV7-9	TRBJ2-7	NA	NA	CASTTPGTFFEQYF	TGTGCCAGCACCACCCCCGGGACATTCTTCGAGCAGTACTTC
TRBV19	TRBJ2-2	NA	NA	CASSYMRTPNTGELFF	TGTGCCAGTAGTTATATGCGGACTCCGAACACCGGGGAGCTGTTTTTT
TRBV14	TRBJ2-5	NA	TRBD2	CASSPVRGLAGGWGETQYF	TGTGCCAGCAGCCCAGTTCGAGGACTAGCGGGAGGATGGGGGGAGACCCAGTACTTC
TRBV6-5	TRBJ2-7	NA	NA	CAIGQNYEQYF	TGTGCCATAGGACAGAACTACGAGCAGTACTTC
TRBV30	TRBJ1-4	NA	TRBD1	CAWRGTGVEKLFF	TGTGCCTGGAGAGGAACAGGGGTTGAAAAACTGTTTTTT
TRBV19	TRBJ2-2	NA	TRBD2	CASTPPGLARGELFF	TGTGCCAGTACCCCACCGGGACTAGCCCGCGGGGAGCTGTTTTTT
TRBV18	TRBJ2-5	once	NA	CASSPLTGKDGTQYF	TGTGCCAGCTCACCTTTAACAGGGAAGGACGGGACCCAGTACTTC
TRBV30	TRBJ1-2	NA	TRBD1	CAYQGALGYTF	TGTGCCTACCAGGGGGCGTTGGGCTACACCTTC
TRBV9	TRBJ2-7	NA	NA	CASSGRDSYEQYF	TGTGCCAGCAGCGGACGGGACTCCTACGAGCAGTACTTC
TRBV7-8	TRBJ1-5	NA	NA	CASSFGPEGNQPQHF	TGTGCCAGCAGCTTCGGCCCCGAGGGCAATCAGCCCCAGCATTTT
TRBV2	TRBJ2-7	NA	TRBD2	CASRLAGGEQYF	TGTGCCAGCAGACTAGCGGGAGGCGAGCAGTACTTC
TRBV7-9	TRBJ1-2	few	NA	CASSLLYGYTF	TGTGCCAGCAGCTTACTCTATGGCTACACCTTC
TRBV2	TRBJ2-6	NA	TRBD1	CASSGTGGAGANVLTF	TGTGCCAGCAGTGGGACAGGGGGCGCTGGGGCCAACGTCCTGACTTTC
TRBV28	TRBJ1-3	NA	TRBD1	CASITGDSSGNTIYF	TGTGCCAGCATTACAGGGGACTCCTCTGGAAACACCATATATTTT
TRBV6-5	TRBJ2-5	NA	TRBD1	CASSYSRDRAVETQYF	TGTGCCAGCAGTTATAGCCGTGACAGGGCTGTAGAGACCCAGTACTTC
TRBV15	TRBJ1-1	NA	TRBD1	CATSRGGQGDTEAFF	TGTGCCACCAGCAGGGGGGGACAGGGGGACACTGAAGCTTTCTTT
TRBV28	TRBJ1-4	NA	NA	CASSPPAGPNEKLFF	TGTGCCAGCAGTCCCCCGGCAGGGCCCAATGAAAAACTGTTTTTT
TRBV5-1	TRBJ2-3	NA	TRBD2	CASAAGASTDTQYF	TGCGCCAGTGCAGCGGGGGCTAGCACAGATACGCAGTATTTT
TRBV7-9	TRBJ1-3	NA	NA	CASSWQGSGNTIYF	TGTGCCAGCAGCTGGCAGGGCTCTGGAAACACCATATATTTT
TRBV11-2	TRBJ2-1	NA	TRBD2	CASSFSGTISYNEQFF	TGTGCCAGCAGCTTTAGCGGGACCATCTCCTACAATGAGCAGTTCTTC
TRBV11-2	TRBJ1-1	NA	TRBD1	CASSLTGGTTEAFF	TGTGCCAGCAGCTTGACAGGGGGCACGACTGAAGCTTTCTTT
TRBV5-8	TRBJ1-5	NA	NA	CASSATGTSNQPQHF	TGTGCCAGCAGCGCCACCGGGACATCTAATCAGCCCCAGCATTTT
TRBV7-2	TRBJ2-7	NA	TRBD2	CASRTGGGRYEQYF	TGTGCCAGCAGAACGGGGGGGGGCCGGTACGAGCAGTACTTC
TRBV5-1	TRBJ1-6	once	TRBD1	CASSLEDRGLSPLHF	TGCGCCAGCAGCTTGGAGGACAGGGGGCTTTCACCCCTCCACTTT
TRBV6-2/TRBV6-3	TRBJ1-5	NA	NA	CASSLPGSNQPRHF	TGTGCCAGCAGTTTGCCTGGGAGCAATCAGCCCCGGCATTTT
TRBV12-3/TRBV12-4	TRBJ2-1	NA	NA	CASTTGPYNEQFF	TGTGCCAGCACTACAGGGCCCTACAATGAGCAGTTCTTC
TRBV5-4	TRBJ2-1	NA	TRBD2	CASSLGMGLAGGHYNEQFF	TGTGCCAGCAGCTTGGGAATGGGACTAGCGGGAGGACACTACAATGAGCAGTTCTTC
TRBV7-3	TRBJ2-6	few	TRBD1	CASSLLGQGAAGANVLTF	TGTGCCAGCAGCTTATTAGGTCAGGGGGCCGCTGGGGCCAACGTCCTGACTTTC
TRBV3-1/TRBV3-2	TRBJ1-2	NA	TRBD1	CASSQLTGASYGYTF	TGTGCCAGCAGCCAGCTGACAGGGGCCAGCTATGGCTACACCTTC
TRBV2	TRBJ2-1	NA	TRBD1	CASTPDRVVVNEQFF	TGTGCCAGCACCCCGGACAGGGTTGTGGTCAATGAGCAGTTCTTC
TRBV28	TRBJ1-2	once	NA	CASREGFGYTF	TGTGCCAGCAGAGAGGGATTTGGCTACACCTTC
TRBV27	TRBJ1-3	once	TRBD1	CASSLGQAGNTIYF	TGTGCCAGCAGTCTGGGACAGGCTGGAAACACCATATATTTT
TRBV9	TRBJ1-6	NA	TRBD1	CASSVDGTANSPLHF	TGTGCCAGCAGCGTAGACGGGACAGCAAATTCACCCCTCCACTTT
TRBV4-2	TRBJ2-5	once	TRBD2	CASSQDWSSGEETQYF	TGTGCCAGCAGCCAAGATTGGTCTAGCGGCGAAGAGACCCAGTACTTC
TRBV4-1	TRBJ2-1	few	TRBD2	CASSPRTSRSSYNEQFF	TGCGCCAGCAGCCCCCGGACTAGCCGTAGCTCCTACAATGAGCAGTTCTTC
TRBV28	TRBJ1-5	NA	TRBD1	CASSLPGTAYQPQHF	TGTGCCAGCAGTTTACCGGGGACAGCTTATCAGCCCCAGCATTTT
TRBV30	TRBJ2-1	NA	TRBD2	CAWRGLAGSYNEQFF	TGTGCCTGGAGGGGACTAGCGGGGTCCTACAATGAGCAGTTCTTC
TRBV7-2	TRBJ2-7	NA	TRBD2	CASSPEVSGRIYEQYF	TGTGCCAGCAGCCCGGAGGTTAGCGGGAGGATTTACGAGCAGTACTTC
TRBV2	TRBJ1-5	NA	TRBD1	CASSGDRYSNQPQHF	TGTGCCAGCAGTGGGGACAGGTATAGCAATCAGCCCCAGCATTTT
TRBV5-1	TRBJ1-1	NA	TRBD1	CASSVDRGVAFF	TGCGCCAGCAGCGTGGACAGGGGGGTAGCTTTCTTT
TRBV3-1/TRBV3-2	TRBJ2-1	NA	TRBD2	CASSQTSGRDNEQFF	TGTGCCAGCAGCCAGACTAGCGGGAGGGACAATGAGCAGTTCTTC
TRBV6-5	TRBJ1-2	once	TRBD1	CASSYAGQEAYTF	TGTGCCAGCAGTTACGCAGGACAGGAGGCCTACACCTTC
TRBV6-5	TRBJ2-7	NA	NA	CASTDGQYHEQYF	TGTGCCAGCACCGACGGACAGTACCACGAGCAGTACTTC
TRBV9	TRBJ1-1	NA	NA	CASSTNPGTLEAFF	TGTGCCAGCAGCACAAACCCGGGGACACTTGAAGCTTTCTTT
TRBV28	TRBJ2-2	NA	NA	CASTPLGTGELFF	TGTGCCAGCACCCCTCTAGGCACCGGGGAGCTGTTTTTT
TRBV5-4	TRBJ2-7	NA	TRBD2	CASSRDGRERYEQYF	TGTGCCAGCAGCCGCGACGGGCGGGAGCGCTACGAGCAGTACTTC
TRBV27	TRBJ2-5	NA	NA	CASSLSPGMGEETQYF	TGTGCCAGCAGTTTATCGCCAGGAATGGGAGAAGAGACCCAGTACTTC